This T cell receptor (beta chain) was sequenced during a study of cytomegalovirus exposure and HLA in healthy donors. Study outcomes and limitations: Altogether, some 160 TCR beta chains were recorded as cytomegalovirus-associated. A later analysis by the authors found several of the most significant clusters apparently linked to common viral pathogens. Per a later analysis, about 17,000 TCR beta sequences showed association with HLA alleles at 0.05 false discovery rate.

The PCR had 60 Vbeta and 13 Jbeta primers. Clones were read by immunoSEQ multiplex PCR, and TCRdb kept only the in-frame ones, dropping some. The table has 130,000 to 150,000 clones, about four fifths seen once. Worth noting for this clone: What it binds is not known.

The CDR3 totals 11 residues. Germline lookup yields CDR1 DFQATT and CDR2 SNEGSKA (reference sequence). V dropped 7 bases and J dropped 5 bases, with 10 bases sitting between them. Sequenced input: PBMCs. The rearrangement uses TRBV20-1 and TRBJ2-3; D possibly corresponds to TRBD1 (5 bases). This TCR derives from a man between 35 and 55 years old in good health and CMV-seronegative. The CDR3 here is CSDLRGDTQYF. The CDR3 DNA is TGCAGTGACTTAAGGGGAGATACGCAGTATTTT.